The 29 T cell receptor beta chains below were found in one sample sequenced in a study of T cell responses to AZD1222 COVID-19 vaccine. The protocol was immunoSEQ multiplex PCR, while the TCRdb copy is restricted to in-frame clones and leaves out a portion. The sample lists roughly 150,000 clones, approximately 90% occurring once. The sample consisted of peripheral blood, taken on day 0 of AZD1222 vaccination. The receptors derive from an adult in good health.

This rearrangement joins TRBV5-6 to TRBJ2-1; D is possibly TRBD2 (7 bases). The V end was cut by 4 bases, the J end by 5 bases, with 16 bases between. Germline V gives CDR1 SGHDT, CDR2 YYEEEE. The CDR3 spans 15 residues. For the CDR3, the DNA is TGTGCCAGCAGCCGGGGGCTAGCGGTCCACAATGAGCAGTTCTTC. Translating it yields CASSRGLAVHNEQFF. The full variable domain, rest sourced from reference TRBV5-6 and TRBJ2-1, is DAGVTQSPTHLIKTRGQQVTLRCSPKSGHDTVSWYQQALGQGPQFIFQYYEEEERQRGNFPDRFSGHQFPNYSSELNVNALLLGDSALYLCASSRGLAVHNEQFFGPGTRLTVL.

This clone was counted a single time. The CDR3 DNA sequence: TGTGCCAGCAGCTTATCGGCCGGACGGACCAACCAAGAGACCCAGTACTTC. It yields the protein CASSLSAGRTNQETQYF. The chain recombines TRBV7-6 with TRBJ2-5; no reliable D call. Germline CDR1 SGHVS, CDR2 FNYEAQ. CDR3 length: 17 residues. V shed 2 bases and J shed 0 bases, with 16 bases lying between them.

The gene calls are TRBV5-5 and TRBJ1-1; D not certain. From germline, CDR1 is SGHKS and CDR2 YYEKEE (reference sequence). The ends were cut back, 7 bases at V and 2 bases at J, with 15 bases in the middle. The CDR3 sequence is 14 residues long. DNA for the CDR3: TGTGCCAGCCTTTCCTATCGCGAAAACACTGAAGCTTTCTTT. This codes for CASLSYRENTEAFF.

A single count supports this clone. V is TRBV4-1 and J is TRBJ2-7; D is unresolved. CDR3 length: 15 residues. V lost 3 bases and J lost 2, with 14 bases in between. Germline V lookup: CDR1 MGHRA, CDR2 YSYEKL. DNA for the CDR3: TGCGCCAGCAGCCATATCTGGCAGGCCGCCTACGAGCAGTACTTC. Translation gives CASSHIWQAAYEQYF.

V usage is TRBV2 and J usage is TRBJ2-2; TRBD2 matches at 9 bases. Germline V gene sequence: CDR1 SNHLY, CDR2 FYNNEI. V was pared by 7 bases and J by 4 bases, with 4 bases of the junction left unmatched. The CDR3 consists of 14 residues. The CDR3 sequence is CASKAGGGTGELFF. In DNA, the CDR3 is TGTGCCAGCAAGGCGGGAGGGGGCACCGGGGAGCTGTTTTTT.

J is TRBJ1-5 and V is TRBV19, with a weak D call TRBD1 (5 bases). Trimming shortened V by 5 bases and J by 7 bases, and 15 bases separated the two germline ends. CDR1 is LNHDA and CDR2 is SQIVND in the germline V gene (reference sequence). This CDR3 region has 14 residues. The CDR3 spells CASSPQGSRQPQHF. CDR3 DNA: TGTGCCAGTAGTCCGCAGGGTTCGAGGCAGCCCCAGCATTTT. Looking up the rest from reference TRBV19 and TRBJ1-5 gives the full variable domain: DGGITQSPKYLFRKEGQNVTLSCEQNLNHDAMYWYRQDPGQGLRLIYYSQIVNDFQKGDIAEGYSVSREKKESFPLTVTSAQKNPTAFYLCASSPQGSRQPQHFGDGTRLSIL.

V and J are TRBV28 and TRBJ1-2, with TRBD1 as a possible D gene (5 bases). This CDR3 spans 13 amino acids. From germline, CDR1 is MDHEN and CDR2 SYDVKM. The V gene lost 3 bases and the J gene lost 4 bases, with 9 bases spanning the gap. The CDR3 protein is CASSFRGSYGYTF. The CDR3 DNA follows: TGTGCCAGCAGTTTTAGGGGAAGCTATGGCTACACCTTC.

V gene TRBV7-9 combines with J gene TRBJ2-5; the match to TRBD2 covers 13 bases. CDR3 size: 18 residues. J gave up 2 bases and V 2 bases, and 8 bases lay outside the gene matches. Per the germline V gene, CDR1 is SEHNR and CDR2 is FQNEAQ (reference sequence). The CDR3 nucleotides are TGTGCCAGCAGCTTAACCCCTAGACTAGCGGGAGGTCAAGAGACCCAGTACTTC. It encodes CASSLTPRLAGGQETQYF.

V gene TRBV18 combines with J gene TRBJ1-1, with D possibly matching TRBD1 (6 bases). Germline CDR1 KGHSH, CDR2 LQKENI. CDR3 size: 15 residues. With 6 bases removed from V and 5 bases from J, the gap between germline ends came to 19 bases. CDR3 protein: CASSPAGQGHTEAFF. As DNA, the CDR3 is TGTGCCAGCTCTCCCGCGGGGCAGGGGCATACTGAAGCTTTCTTT.

The J gene is TRBJ1-5, the V gene TRBV6-5, with TRBD1 identical over 10 bases. The V and J ends lost 4 bases and 6 bases, in that order; junction bases with no gene match: 6. Germline V CDR1 and CDR2: MNHEY, SVGAGI. This CDR3 is 15 amino acids long. DNA for the CDR3: TGTGCCAGCAGTTTCGACAGGGGGCGCGGTCAGCCCCAGCATTTT. Translation: CASSFDRGRGQPQHF.

This chain connects TRBV3-1 (or the pseudogene TRBV3-2) to TRBJ2-5, with 9 nucleotides matching TRBD2. The germline V gene has CDR1 LGHDT and CDR2 YNNKEL (reference sequence). The CDR3 is 17 amino acids. Trimming removed 4 bases from V and 2 bases from J; junction bases left unmatched: 11. Written as DNA, the CDR3 is TGTGCCAGCAGCCCCCGGCCTAGCGGGAAGGTGCAAGAGACCCAGTACTTC. It yields the protein CASSPRPSGKVQETQYF.

The V gene is TRBV30, the J gene TRBJ1-3; maybe TRBD1 (5 bases). This CDR3 comprises 14 residues. The germline V gene encodes CDR1 GTSNPN and CDR2 SVGIG (reference sequence). V lost 8 bases to trimming and J lost 10 bases, with 24 bases between them. The CDR3 sequence: CATTPRGPHRTIYF. The CDR3 bases are TGTGCCACCACCCCGAGGGGCCCCCATCGGACCATATATTTT.

The genes are TRBV18 and TRBJ2-7; D is undetermined. The CDR3 is 13 amino acids. Germline CDR1 KGHSH, CDR2 LQKENI. The germline V and J ends were trimmed by 1 base and 7 bases, with 11 bases remaining between them. CDR3 coding DNA: TGTGCCAGCTCACCACAGAAATCTGGAGAGCAGTACTTC. Its protein is CASSPQKSGEQYF.

V and J are TRBV2 and TRBJ2-7, with 7 bases fitting TRBD1. The junction had 4 bases not matched to a gene; V was cut back by 6 bases and J by 2 bases. This CDR3 spans 13 amino acids. Germline V CDR1 and CDR2: SNHLY, FYNNEI. CDR3 coding DNA: TGTGCCAGCAGAGACAGGGTCGCCTACGAGCAGTACTTC. Translation gives CASRDRVAYEQYF.

V is TRBV7-2 and J is TRBJ2-1; D is unclear. CDR1 and CDR2 (germline): SGHTA, FQGNSA. Trimming pared 1 base from V and 5 bases from J, leaving 6 bases between. The CDR3 has 13 amino acids. The CDR3: CASSLGRNNEQFF. Here the CDR3 DNA reads TGTGCCAGCAGCTTAGGACGAAACAATGAGCAGTTCTTC.

The chain combines TRBV11-2 with TRBJ1-6, with a possible D match to TRBD1 (5 bases). This CDR3 has 12 amino acids. Trimming stripped 5 bases from V and 10 bases from J, with 9 bases between. The germline V gene encodes CDR1 SGHAT and CDR2 FQNNGV. CDR3 protein: CASSGAGSPLHF. The DNA for the CDR3 is TGTGCCAGCAGCGGGGCGGGATCACCCCTCCACTTT.

The chain is built from TRBV11-2 and TRBJ2-3; D possibly matches TRBD1 or TRBD2 (7 bases each). Trimming took off 1 base at V and 4 bases at J, with 24 bases between the two ends. Germline V lookup: CDR1 SGHAT, CDR2 FQNNGV. The CDR3 has 19 residues. CDR3 coding DNA: TGTGCCAGCAGCTTAGGGGGGAGGGTCGGACAGGAAGTATCAGATACGCAGTATTTT. Encoded protein: CASSLGGRVGQEVSDTQYF.

CDR3 region: CASSIGLGVGQPQHF. CDR3 bases: TGTGCCAGTAGTATCGGACTGGGGGTTGGTCAGCCCCAGCATTTT. This chain uses TRBV19 with TRBJ1-5; D possibly corresponds to TRBD1 (5 bases). The CDR3 loop spans 15 amino acids. Germline CDR1 reads LNHDA; CDR2 reads SQIVND (reference sequence). With 3 bases removed from V and 6 bases from J, the gap between germline ends came to 15 bases.

This chain connects TRBV5-4 to TRBJ2-3; D call uncertain. The length of the CDR3 is 12 residues. V lost 4 bases and J 5 bases, leaving 8 bases between the germline ends. CDR1 and CDR2 (germline): SGHNT, YYREEE (reference sequence). CDR3 in amino acids: CASSVPGDTQYF. In DNA, the CDR3 is TGTGCCAGCAGCGTGCCGGGAGATACGCAGTATTTT. Variable domain in full (rest from reference TRBV5-4 and TRBJ2-3): ETGVTQSPTHLIKTRGQQVTLRCSSQSGHNTVSWYQQALGQGPQFIFQYYREEENGRGNFPPRFSGLQFPNYSSELNVNALELDDSALYLCASSVPGDTQYFGPGTRLTVL.

CDR3 protein: CASIGSPEKLFF. In DNA form, the CDR3 reads TGTGCCAGCATAGGATCCCCAGAAAAACTGTTTTTT. The chain joins TRBV2 to TRBJ1-4; D is unclear. Germline V gene data show CDR1 as SNHLY and CDR2 as FYNNEI. The length of the CDR3 is 12 residues. Trimming removed 7 bases at V and 8 bases at J, with 11 bases between.

The rearrangement links TRBV21-1 to TRBJ2-1. TRBV21-1 is designated a pseudogene. The CDR3 totals 15 residues. In DNA, the CDR3 is TGTGCCAGGGAGTGGGGGACCCCTCCCTACAATGAGCAGTTCTTC. Translated, it gives CAREWGTPPYNEQFF.

The chain has TRBV12-3 or TRBV12-4 and TRBJ2-7; no definite D call. The V and J ends lost 7 bases and 2 bases respectively, with 9 bases between them. The CDR3 spans 12 residues. CDR3 DNA sequence: TGTGCCAGCAAGGGTCAGACCTACGAGCAGTACTTC. It encodes CASKGQTYEQYF.

The gene calls are TRBV5-4 and TRBJ2-5; D gene ambiguous. Germline V lookup: CDR1 SGHNT, CDR2 YYREEE (reference sequence). V gave up 0 bases and J gave up 2 bases, with 8 bases separating them. The CDR3 length is 14 residues. CDR3 sequence (DNA): TGTGCCAGCAGCTTGGTGGGGATACAAGAGACCCAGTACTTC. As protein: CASSLVGIQETQYF. Drawing the rest from reference TRBV5-4 and TRBJ2-5, the complete variable domain is ETGVTQSPTHLIKTRGQQVTLRCSSQSGHNTVSWYQQALGQGPQFIFQYYREEENGRGNFPPRFSGLQFPNYSSELNVNALELDDSALYLCASSLVGIQETQYFGPGTRLLVL.

The chain is built from TRBV3-1 (or the pseudogene TRBV3-2) and TRBJ1-2, with 7 bases identical to TRBD1. This CDR3 region has 14 residues. V dropped 3 bases and J dropped 8; count of bases not matched to a gene: 9. Germline-derived CDR1 and CDR2 are LGHDT and YNNKEL (reference sequence). The CDR3 reads CASSQGTVGRGYTF. The CDR3 nucleotides read TGTGCCAGCAGCCAGGGGACAGTGGGTAGGGGCTACACCTTC.

V and J are TRBV18 and TRBJ1-2; 8 nucleotides agree with TRBD1. Germline V gives CDR1 KGHSH, CDR2 LQKENI. The CDR3 is 14 amino acids. Trimming at V came to 6 bases and at J to 4 bases, leaving 7 bases not matched to a gene. As DNA, the CDR3 is TGTGCCAGCTCCACCGACAGGGGACCCTATGGCTACACCTTC. This translates into CASSTDRGPYGYTF. Drawing the rest from reference TRBV18 and TRBJ1-2, the complete variable domain is NAGVMQNPRHLVRRRGQEARLRCSPMKGHSHVYWYRQLPEEGLKFMVYLQKENIIDESGMPKERFSAEFPKEGPSILRIQQVVRGDSAAYFCASSTDRGPYGYTFGSGTRLTVV.

The V call is TRBV7-9, the J call TRBJ1-6; 9 bases are shared with TRBD1. CDR1 and CDR2 (germline): SEHNR, FQNEAQ (reference sequence). This CDR3 contains 14 residues. J gave up 9 bases and V 1 base, and 1 base lay outside the gene matches. The CDR3 protein is CASSLVQGASPLHF. The CDR3 coding sequence is TGTGCCAGCAGCTTAGTACAGGGGGCTTCACCCCTCCACTTT. Based on the CDR3 plus reference TRBV7-9 and TRBJ1-6, the full variable domain is DTGVSQNPRHKITKRGQNVTFRCDPISEHNRLYWYRQTLGQGPEFLTYFQNEAQLEKSRLLSDRFSAERPKGSFSTLEIQRTEQGDSAMYLCASSLVQGASPLHFGNGTRLTVT.

This chain joins TRBV30 and TRBJ1-4; D call uncertain. This CDR3 is built from 13 residues. V gave up 5 bases and J gave up 5 bases, with 12 bases separating them. CDR1 and CDR2 (germline): GTSNPN, SVGIG (reference sequence). CDR3 region: CAWLRSLNEKLFF. As DNA, the CDR3 is TGTGCCTGGTTGAGGAGTCTAAATGAAAAACTGTTTTTT.

The V call is TRBV18, the J call TRBJ2-1; either TRBD1 or TRBD2 may supply D (7 bases each). CDR1 and CDR2 from the germline V gene are KGHSH and LQKENI. CDR3 size: 12 residues. V was pared by 6 bases and J by 15 bases, with 18 bases between. The chain's CDR3 is CASSTRGGPGFF. CDR3 sequence (DNA): TGTGCCAGCTCCACCAGGGGGGGCCCTGGGTTCTTC.

The V gene is TRBV5-1, the J gene TRBJ2-6; possibly TRBD1 for D (6 bases). V lost 0 bases and J lost 2, with 9 bases in between. The CDR3 covers 16 residues. Germline values: CDR1 SGHRS, CDR2 YFSETQ. In DNA form, the CDR3 reads TGCGCCAGCAGCTTGGTGGGGGCGGCTGGGGCCAACGTCCTGACTTTC. Amino acids: CASSLVGAAGANVLTF.